Below, one TCR beta chain is given with its context. Its antigen is not identified. The data were taken from a study of T cell responses to AZD1222 COVID-19 vaccine. Study outcomes and limitations: CD4 TCRs covered the whole spike, strongest at regions 160-218 and 743-854. A mostly white British donor set with more females was recruited, and clonal diversity was possibly underestimated.

Clones were sequenced by immunoSEQ multiplex PCR, and TCRdb holds only the in-frame ones, with some missing. This repertoire shows under 200,000 clones, more than 80% found once; its top ten account for roughly 3.8%. Germline CDR1 WSHSY, CDR2 SAAADI. The CDR3 loop spans 16 amino acids. V was pared by 2 bases and J by 3 bases, with 15 bases between. The chain has TRBV10-2 and TRBJ2-3; no clear D. The receptor was derived from an adult in good health. This specimen was peripheral blood, taken on day 0 of AZD1222 vaccination. The CDR3 is CASSENSLLMTDTQYF. The CDR3 nucleotides are TGCGCCAGCAGTGAGAACTCCCTCCTGATGACAGATACGCAGTATTTT.